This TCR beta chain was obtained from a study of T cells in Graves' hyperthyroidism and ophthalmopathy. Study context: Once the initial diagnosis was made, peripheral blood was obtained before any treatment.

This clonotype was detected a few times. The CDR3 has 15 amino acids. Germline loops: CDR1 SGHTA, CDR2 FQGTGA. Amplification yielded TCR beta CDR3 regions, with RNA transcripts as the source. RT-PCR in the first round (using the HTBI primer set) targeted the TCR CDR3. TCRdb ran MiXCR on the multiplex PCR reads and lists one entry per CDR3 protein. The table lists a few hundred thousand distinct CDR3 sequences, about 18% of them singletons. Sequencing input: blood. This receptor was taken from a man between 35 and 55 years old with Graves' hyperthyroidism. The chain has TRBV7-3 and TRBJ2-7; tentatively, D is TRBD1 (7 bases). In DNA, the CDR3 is TGTGGCCAGCAGGGGGGCGGTACCCTTGTAAACGAGCAGTACTTC. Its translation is CGQQGGGTLVNEQYF.